The present T cell receptor (beta chain) was sequenced within a study of regulatory T cells in long-lasting Graves disease. General study findings and limits: Persistent Graves' patients possessed reduced TCR diversity relative to recently diagnosed ones.

Trimming shortened V by 4 bases and J by 9 bases, and 13 bases separated the two germline ends. In germline, CDR1 is SEHNR, CDR2 FQNEAQ (reference sequence). This CDR3 has 13 residues. This clonotype was picked up many times. Its antigen is unidentified. Libraries of TCR beta came from iRepertoire HTBI primers plus Arm-PCR of CDR3 regions. One entry per CDR3 protein, called by TCRdb with MiXCR from the multiplex PCR reads. Of approximately 360,000 distinct CDR3 sequences in the sample, over 9.5% were seen once. Time point specified: newly diagnosed GD, antithyroid drugs for less than 3 months. The TCR library was made from RNA that had been extracted from PBMCs in TRIzol. The same data also contributed to another study, on T cells in Graves' hyperthyroidism and ophthalmopathy. That work contributes: HTBI primers were the set used in a first-round RT-PCR of the TCR CDR3.

The sequenced sample was peripheral blood mononuclear cells (PBMCs), obtained at new diagnosis, from a patient treated with antithyroid drugs. This clonotype was obtained from a woman aged 18-30 years with Graves disease. V usage is TRBV7-9 and J usage is TRBJ2-1; TRBD2 might be the D (5 bases). The CDR3 DNA sequence: TGTGCCAGCAGCTATCCCGAGGGCGCTGAGCAGTTCTTC. Translated: CASSYPEGAEQFF.